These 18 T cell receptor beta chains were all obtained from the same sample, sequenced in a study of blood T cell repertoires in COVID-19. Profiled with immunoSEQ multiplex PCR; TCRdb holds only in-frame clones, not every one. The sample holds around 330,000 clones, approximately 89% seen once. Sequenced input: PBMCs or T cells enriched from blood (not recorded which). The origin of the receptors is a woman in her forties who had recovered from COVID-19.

The CDR3 DNA reads TGTGCCAGCAGCGCTCGACTAGCGCGGGGGTGGGAGACCCAGTACTTC. This sequence encodes CASSARLARGWETQYF. This rearrangement joins TRBV7-9 to TRBJ2-5; 8 bases fit TRBD2. Germline-derived CDR1 and CDR2 are SEHNR and FQNEAQ (reference sequence). The trim removed 5 bases at V and 5 bases at J, leaving 13 bases unmatched. The CDR3 spans 16 residues.

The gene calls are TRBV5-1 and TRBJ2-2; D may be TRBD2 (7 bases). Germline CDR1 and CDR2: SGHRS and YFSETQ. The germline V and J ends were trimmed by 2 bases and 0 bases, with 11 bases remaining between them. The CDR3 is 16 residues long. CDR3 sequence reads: CASSFRGGANTGELFF. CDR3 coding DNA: TGCGCCAGCAGCTTTCGAGGGGGGGCGAACACCGGGGAGCTGTTTTTT.

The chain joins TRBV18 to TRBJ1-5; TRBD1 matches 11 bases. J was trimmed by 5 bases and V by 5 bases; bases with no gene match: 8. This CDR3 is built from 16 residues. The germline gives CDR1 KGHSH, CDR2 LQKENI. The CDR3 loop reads CASSGSGTGGYQPQHF. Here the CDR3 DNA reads TGTGCCAGCTCAGGCTCCGGGACAGGGGGTTATCAGCCCCAGCATTTT.

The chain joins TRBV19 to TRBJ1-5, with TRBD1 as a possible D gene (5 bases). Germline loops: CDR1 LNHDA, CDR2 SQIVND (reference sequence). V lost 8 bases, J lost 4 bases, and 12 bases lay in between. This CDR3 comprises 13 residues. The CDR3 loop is CASRQIANQPQHF. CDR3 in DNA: TGTGCCAGTCGACAGATAGCAAATCAGCCCCAGCATTTT.

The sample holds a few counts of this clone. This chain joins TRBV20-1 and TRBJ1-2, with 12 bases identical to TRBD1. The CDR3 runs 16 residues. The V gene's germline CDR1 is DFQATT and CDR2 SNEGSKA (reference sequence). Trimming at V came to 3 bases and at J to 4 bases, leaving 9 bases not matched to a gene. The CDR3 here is CSASSGTGGAGYGYTF. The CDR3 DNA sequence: TGCAGTGCTAGTTCTGGGACAGGGGGCGCGGGCTATGGCTACACCTTC.

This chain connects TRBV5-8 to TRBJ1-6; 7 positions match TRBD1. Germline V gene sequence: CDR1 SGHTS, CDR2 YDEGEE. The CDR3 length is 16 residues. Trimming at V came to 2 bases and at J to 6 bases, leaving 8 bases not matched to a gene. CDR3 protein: CASSLQTGAPNSPLHF. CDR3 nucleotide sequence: TGTGCCAGCAGCTTACAAACAGGGGCGCCTAATTCACCCCTCCACTTT. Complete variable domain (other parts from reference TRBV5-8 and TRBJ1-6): EAGVTQSPTHLIKTRGQQATLRCSPISGHTSVYWYQQALGLGLQFLLWYDEGEERNRGNFPPRFSGRQFPNYSSELNVNALELEDSALYLCASSLQTGAPNSPLHFGNGTRLTVT.

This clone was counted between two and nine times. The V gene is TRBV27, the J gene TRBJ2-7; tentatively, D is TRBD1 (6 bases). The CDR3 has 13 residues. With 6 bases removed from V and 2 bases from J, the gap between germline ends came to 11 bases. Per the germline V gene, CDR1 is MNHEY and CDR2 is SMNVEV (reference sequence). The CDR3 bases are TGTGCCAGCAGGGCGACAGGTCCCTACGAGCAGTACTTC. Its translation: CASRATGPYEQYF.

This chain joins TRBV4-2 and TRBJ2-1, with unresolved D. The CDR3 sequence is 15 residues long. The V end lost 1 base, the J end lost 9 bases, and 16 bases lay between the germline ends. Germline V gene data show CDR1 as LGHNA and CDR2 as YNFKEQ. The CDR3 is CASSQAVRGAVEQFF. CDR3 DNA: TGTGCCAGCAGCCAAGCGGTGAGAGGAGCCGTTGAGCAGTTCTTC.

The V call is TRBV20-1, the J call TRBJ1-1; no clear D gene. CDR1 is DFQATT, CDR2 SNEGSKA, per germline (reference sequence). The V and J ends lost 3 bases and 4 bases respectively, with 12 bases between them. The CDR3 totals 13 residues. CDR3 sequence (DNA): TGCAGTGCTAGTCCGATCGGGAGCACTGAAGCTTTCTTT. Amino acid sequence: CSASPIGSTEAFF.

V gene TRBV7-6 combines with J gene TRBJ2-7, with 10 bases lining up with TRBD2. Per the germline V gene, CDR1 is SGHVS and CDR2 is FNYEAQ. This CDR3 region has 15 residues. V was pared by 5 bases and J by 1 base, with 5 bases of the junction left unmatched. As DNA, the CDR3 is TGTGCCAGCAGCCAGACTAGCGGGTCTTCCTACGAGCAGTACTTC. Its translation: CASSQTSGSSYEQYF. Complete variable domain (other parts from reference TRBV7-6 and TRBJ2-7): GAGVSQSPRYKVTKRGQDVALRCDPISGHVSLYWYRQALGQGPEFLTYFNYEAQQDKSGLPNDRFSAERPEGSISTLTIQRTEQRDSAMYRCASSQTSGSSYEQYFGPGTRLTVT.

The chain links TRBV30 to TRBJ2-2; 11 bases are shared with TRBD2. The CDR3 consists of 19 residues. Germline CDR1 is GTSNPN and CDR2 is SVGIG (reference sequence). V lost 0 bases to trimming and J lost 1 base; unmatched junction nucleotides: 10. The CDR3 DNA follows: TGTGCCTGGAGTGTATTGGGACTAGCGGAACGACTGAACACCGGGGAGCTGTTTTTT. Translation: CAWSVLGLAERLNTGELFF.

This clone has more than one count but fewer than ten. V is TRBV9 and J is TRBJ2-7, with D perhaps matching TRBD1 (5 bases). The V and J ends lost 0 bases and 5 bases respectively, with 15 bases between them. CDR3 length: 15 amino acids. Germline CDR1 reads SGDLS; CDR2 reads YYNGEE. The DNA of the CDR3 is TGTGCCAGCAGCGTAGGGACAACCAATGGGGACGAGCAGTACTTC. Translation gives CASSVGTTNGDEQYF.

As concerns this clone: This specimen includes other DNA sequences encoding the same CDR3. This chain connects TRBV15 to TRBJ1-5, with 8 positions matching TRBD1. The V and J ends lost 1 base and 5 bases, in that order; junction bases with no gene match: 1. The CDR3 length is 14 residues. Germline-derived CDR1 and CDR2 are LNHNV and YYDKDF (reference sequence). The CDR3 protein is CATSRGQGYQPQHF. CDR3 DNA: TGTGCCACCAGCAGAGGACAGGGGTATCAGCCCCAGCATTTT.

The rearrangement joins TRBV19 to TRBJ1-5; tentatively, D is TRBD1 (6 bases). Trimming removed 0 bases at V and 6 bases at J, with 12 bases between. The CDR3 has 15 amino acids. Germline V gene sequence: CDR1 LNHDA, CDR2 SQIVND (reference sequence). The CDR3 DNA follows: TGTGCCAGTAGTATAGAAGGGAGGGGGATTCAGCCCCAGCATTTT. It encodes CASSIEGRGIQPQHF. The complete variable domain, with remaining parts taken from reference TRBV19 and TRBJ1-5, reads DGGITQSPKYLFRKEGQNVTLSCEQNLNHDAMYWYRQDPGQGLRLIYYSQIVNDFQKGDIAEGYSVSREKKESFPLTVTSAQKNPTAFYLCASSIEGRGIQPQHFGDGTRLSIL.

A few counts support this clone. In nucleotides, the CDR3 is TGTGCCTGGAGGGCCGCGGGACTAGCGATCCAAGAGACCCAGTACTTC. It specifies CAWRAAGLAIQETQYF. J is TRBJ2-5 and V is TRBV30, with TRBD2 matching over 10 bases. The germline gives CDR1 GTSNPN, CDR2 SVGIG (reference sequence). V lost 3 bases and J lost 1; bases outside the gene matches: 8. The CDR3 length is 16 residues. The full variable domain, rest sourced from reference TRBV30 and TRBJ2-5, is SQTIHQWPATLVQPVGSPLSLECTVEGTSNPNLYWYRQAAGRGLQLLFYSVGIGQISSEVPQNLSASRPQDRQFILSSKKLLLSDSGFYLCAWRAAGLAIQETQYFGPGTRLLVL.

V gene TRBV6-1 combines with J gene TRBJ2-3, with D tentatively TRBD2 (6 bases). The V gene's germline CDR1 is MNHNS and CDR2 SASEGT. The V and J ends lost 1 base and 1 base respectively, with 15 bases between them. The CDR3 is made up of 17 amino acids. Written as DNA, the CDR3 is TGTGCCAGCAGTGAAGTGTGGAGGGTCCTTGGCACAGATACGCAGTATTTT. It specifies CASSEVWRVLGTDTQYF.

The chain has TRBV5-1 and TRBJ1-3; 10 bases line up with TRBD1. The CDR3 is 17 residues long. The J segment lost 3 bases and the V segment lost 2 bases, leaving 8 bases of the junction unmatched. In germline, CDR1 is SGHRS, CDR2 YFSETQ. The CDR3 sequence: CASSLFPDRGNGNTIYF. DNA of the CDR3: TGCGCCAGCAGCTTATTCCCGGACAGGGGGAATGGAAACACCATATATTTT.

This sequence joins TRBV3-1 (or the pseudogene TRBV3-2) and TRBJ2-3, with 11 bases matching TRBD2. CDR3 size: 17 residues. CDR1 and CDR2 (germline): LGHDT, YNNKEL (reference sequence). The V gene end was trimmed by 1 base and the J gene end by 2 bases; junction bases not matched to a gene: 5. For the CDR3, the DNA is TGTGCCAGCAGCCAAGGGGGACTAGCGGCATACACAGATACGCAGTATTTT. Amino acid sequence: CASSQGGLAAYTDTQYF.